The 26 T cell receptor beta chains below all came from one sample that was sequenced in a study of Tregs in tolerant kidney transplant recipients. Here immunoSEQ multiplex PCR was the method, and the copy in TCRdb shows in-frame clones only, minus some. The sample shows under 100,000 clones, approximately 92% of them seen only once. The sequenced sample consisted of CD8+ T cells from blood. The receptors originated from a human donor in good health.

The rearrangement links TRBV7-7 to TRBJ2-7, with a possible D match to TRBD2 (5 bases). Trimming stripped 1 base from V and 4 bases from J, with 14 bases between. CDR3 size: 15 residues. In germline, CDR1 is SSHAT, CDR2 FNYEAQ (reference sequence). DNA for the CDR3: TGTGCCAGCAGCTTAGGTCGGAGCGGCCATTACGAGCAGTACTTC. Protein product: CASSLGRSGHYEQYF.

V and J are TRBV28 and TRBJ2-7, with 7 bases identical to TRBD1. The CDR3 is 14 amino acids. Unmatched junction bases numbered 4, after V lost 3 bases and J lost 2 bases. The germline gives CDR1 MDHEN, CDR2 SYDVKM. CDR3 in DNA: TGTGCCAGCAGTTTCAGGGGGACACCCTACGAGCAGTACTTC. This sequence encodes CASSFRGTPYEQYF.

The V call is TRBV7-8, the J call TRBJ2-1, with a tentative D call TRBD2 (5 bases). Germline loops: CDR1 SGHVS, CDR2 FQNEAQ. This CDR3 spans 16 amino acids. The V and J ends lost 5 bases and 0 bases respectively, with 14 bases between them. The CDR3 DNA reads TGTGCCAGCAGCGAGGACTGGCTCAGCTCCTACAATGAGCAGTTCTTC. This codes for CASSEDWLSSYNEQFF.

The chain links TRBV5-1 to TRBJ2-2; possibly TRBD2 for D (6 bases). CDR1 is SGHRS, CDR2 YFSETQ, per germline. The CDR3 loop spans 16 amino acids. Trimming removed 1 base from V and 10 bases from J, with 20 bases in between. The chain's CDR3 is CASSLYGTEGVEELFF. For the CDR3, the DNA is TGCGCCAGCAGCTTGTATGGGACGGAGGGTGTGGAGGAGCTGTTTTTT.

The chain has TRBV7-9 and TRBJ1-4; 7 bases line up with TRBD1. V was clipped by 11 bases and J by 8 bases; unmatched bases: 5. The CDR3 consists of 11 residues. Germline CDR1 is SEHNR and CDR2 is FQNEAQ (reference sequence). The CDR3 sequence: CAGAGGEKLFF. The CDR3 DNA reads TGTGCCGGGGCAGGGGGGGAAAAACTGTTTTTT. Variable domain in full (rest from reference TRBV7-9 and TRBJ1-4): DTGVSQNPRHKITKRGQNVTFRCDPISEHNRLYWYRQTLGQGPEFLTYFQNEAQLEKSRLLSDRFSAERPKGSFSTLEIQRTEQGDSAMYLCAGAGGEKLFFGSGTQLSVL.

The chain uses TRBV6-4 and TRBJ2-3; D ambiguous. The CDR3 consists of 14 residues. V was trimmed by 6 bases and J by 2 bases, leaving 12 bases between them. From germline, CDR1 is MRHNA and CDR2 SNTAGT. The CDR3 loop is CASSEGDSTDTQYF. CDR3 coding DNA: TGTGCCAGCAGCGAAGGAGACTCCACAGATACGCAGTATTTT.

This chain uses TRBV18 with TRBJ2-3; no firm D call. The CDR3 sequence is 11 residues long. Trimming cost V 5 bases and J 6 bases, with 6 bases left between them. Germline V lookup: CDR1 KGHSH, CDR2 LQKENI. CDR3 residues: CASSLWDTQYF. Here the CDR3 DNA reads TGTGCCAGCTCATTATGGGATACGCAGTATTTT.

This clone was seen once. Here the CDR3 DNA reads TGTGCCAGCAGCTCACTCTCCTACGAGCAGTACTTC. This gives the protein CASSSLSYEQYF. This chain joins TRBV9 and TRBJ2-7; D remains ambiguous. Germline assignment: CDR1 SGDLS and CDR2 YYNGEE. V lost 4 bases and J 0 bases, leaving 5 bases between the germline ends. The CDR3 length is 12 residues.

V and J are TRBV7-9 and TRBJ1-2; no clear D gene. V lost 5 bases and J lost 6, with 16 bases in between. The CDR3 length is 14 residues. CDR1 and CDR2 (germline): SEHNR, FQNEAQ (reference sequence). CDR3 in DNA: TGTGCCAGCAGCCCAGGTAGGGCGAGTGATGGCTACACCTTC. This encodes CASSPGRASDGYTF.

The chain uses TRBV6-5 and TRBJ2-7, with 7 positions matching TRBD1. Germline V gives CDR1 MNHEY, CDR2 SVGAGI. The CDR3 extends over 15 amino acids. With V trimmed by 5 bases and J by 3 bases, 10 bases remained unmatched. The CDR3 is CASSQRTGRHYEQYF. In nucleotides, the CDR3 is TGTGCCAGCAGTCAGAGGACAGGTAGACACTACGAGCAGTACTTC.

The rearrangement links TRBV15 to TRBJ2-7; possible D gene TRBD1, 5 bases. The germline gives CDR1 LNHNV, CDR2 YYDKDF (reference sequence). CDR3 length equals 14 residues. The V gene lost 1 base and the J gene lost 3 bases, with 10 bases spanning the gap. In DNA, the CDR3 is TGTGCCACCAGCAGAGGGCAGGGAAACTACGAGCAGTACTTC. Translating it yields CATSRGQGNYEQYF.

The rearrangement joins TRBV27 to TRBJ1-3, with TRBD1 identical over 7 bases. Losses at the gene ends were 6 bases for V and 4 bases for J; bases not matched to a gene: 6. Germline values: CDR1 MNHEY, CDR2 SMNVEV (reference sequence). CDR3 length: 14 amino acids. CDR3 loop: CASSLTGSGNTIYF. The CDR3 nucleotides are TGTGCCAGCAGCCTGACAGGGTCCGGAAACACCATATATTTT.

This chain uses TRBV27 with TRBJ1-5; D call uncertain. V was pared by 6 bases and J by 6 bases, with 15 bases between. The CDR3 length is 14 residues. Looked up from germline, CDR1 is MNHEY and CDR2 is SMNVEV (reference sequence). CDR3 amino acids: CASSLGPVGQPQHF. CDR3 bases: TGTGCCAGCAGCCTAGGGCCGGTCGGTCAGCCCCAGCATTTT.

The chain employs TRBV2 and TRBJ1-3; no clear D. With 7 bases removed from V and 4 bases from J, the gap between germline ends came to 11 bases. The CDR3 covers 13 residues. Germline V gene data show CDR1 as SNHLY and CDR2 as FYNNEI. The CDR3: CASIPSGGNTIYF. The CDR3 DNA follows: TGTGCCAGCATCCCTTCGGGGGGAAACACCATATATTTT.

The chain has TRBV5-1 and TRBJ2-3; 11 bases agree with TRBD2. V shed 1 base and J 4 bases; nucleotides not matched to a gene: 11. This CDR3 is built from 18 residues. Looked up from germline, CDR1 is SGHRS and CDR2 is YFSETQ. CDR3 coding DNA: TGCGCCAGCAGCTTGATGTCTTTAGCGGGAGGGCATGCAGATACGCAGTATTTT. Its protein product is CASSLMSLAGGHADTQYF.

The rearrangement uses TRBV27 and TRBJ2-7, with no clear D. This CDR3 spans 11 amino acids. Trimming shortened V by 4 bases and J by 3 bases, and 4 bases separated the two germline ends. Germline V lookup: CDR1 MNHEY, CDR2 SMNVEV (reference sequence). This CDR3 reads CASSSNYEQYF. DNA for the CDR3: TGTGCCAGCAGTTCGAACTACGAGCAGTACTTC.

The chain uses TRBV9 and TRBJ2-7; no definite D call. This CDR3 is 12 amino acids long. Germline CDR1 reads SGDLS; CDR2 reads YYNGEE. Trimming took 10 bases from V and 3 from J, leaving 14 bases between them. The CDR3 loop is CAGGTEYYEQYF. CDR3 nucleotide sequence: TGTGCCGGCGGTACGGAATACTACGAGCAGTACTTC.

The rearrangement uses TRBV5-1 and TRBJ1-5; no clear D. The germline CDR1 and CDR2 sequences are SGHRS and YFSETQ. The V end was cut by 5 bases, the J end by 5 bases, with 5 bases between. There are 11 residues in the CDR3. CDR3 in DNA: TGCGCCAGCAGTCCGGATCAGCCCCAGCATTTT. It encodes CASSPDQPQHF. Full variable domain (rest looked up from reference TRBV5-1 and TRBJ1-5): KAGVTQTPRYLIKTRGQQVTLSCSPISGHRSVSWYQQTPGQGLQFLFEYFSETQRNKGNFPGRFSGRQFSNSRSEMNVSTLELGDSALYLCASSPDQPQHFGDGTRLSIL.

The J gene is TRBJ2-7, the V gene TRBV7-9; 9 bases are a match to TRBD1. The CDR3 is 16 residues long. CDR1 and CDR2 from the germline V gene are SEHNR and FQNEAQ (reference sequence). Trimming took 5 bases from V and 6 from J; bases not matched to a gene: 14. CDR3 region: CASSVPSGQGNGEQYF. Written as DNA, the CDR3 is TGTGCCAGCAGCGTGCCTTCGGGACAGGGAAACGGCGAGCAGTACTTC.

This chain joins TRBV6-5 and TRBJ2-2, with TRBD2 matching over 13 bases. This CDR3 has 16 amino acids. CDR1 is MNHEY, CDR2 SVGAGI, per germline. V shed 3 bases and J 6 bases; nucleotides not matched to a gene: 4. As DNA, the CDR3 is TGTGCCAGCAGTTATGGGACTAGCGGGGATGCCGGGGAGCTGTTTTTT. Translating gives CASSYGTSGDAGELFF.

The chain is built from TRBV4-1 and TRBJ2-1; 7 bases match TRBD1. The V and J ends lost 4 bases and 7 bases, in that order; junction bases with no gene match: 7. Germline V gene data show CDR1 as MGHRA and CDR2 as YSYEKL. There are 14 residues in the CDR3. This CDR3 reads CASSPRGQLNEQFF. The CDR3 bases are TGCGCCAGCAGCCCCCGGGGACAGCTAAATGAGCAGTTCTTC.

CDR3 sequence reads: CSAGDRVTGELFF. CDR3 nucleotide sequence: TGCAGCGCTGGAGACAGGGTCACCGGGGAGCTGTTTTTT. The chain carries TRBV29-1 and TRBJ2-2, with 7 bases aligning to TRBD1. There are 13 residues in the CDR3. The junction had 6 bases not matched to a gene; V was cut back by 7 bases and J by 4 bases. Germline V gene data show CDR1 as SQVTM and CDR2 as ANQGSEA.

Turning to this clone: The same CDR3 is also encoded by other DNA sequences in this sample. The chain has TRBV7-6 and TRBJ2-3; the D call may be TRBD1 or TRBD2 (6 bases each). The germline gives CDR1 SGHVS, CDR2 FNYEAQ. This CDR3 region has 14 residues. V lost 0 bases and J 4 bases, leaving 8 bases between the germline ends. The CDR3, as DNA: TGTGCCAGCAGCTTAGCGGGGGGCGCAGATACGCAGTATTTT. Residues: CASSLAGGADTQYF. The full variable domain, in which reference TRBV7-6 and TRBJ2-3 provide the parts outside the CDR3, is GAGVSQSPRYKVTKRGQDVALRCDPISGHVSLYWYRQALGQGPEFLTYFNYEAQQDKSGLPNDRFSAERPEGSISTLTIQRTEQRDSAMYRCASSLAGGADTQYFGPGTRLTVL.

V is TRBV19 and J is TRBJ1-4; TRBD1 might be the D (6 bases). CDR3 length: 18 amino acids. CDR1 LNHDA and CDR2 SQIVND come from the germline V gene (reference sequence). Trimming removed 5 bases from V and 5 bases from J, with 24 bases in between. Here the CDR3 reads CASSPIFGTRSENEKLFF. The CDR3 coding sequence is TGTGCCAGTAGTCCCATATTTGGGACACGGAGCGAAAATGAAAAACTGTTTTTT.

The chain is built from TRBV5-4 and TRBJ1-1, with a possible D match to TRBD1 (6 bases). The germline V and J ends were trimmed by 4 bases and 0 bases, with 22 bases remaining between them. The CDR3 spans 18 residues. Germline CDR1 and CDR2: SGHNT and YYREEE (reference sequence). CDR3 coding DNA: TGTGCCAGCAGCCCCACCAAAGCCGGGACATCAATGAACACTGAAGCTTTCTTT. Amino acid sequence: CASSPTKAGTSMNTEAFF.

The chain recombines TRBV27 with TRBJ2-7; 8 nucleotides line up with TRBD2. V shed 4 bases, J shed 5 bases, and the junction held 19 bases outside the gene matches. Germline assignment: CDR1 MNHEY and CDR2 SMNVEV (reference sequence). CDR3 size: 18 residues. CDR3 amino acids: CASSWIYGVGGGPDEQYF. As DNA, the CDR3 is TGTGCCAGCAGTTGGATTTATGGGGTGGGCGGGGGGCCCGACGAGCAGTACTTC.